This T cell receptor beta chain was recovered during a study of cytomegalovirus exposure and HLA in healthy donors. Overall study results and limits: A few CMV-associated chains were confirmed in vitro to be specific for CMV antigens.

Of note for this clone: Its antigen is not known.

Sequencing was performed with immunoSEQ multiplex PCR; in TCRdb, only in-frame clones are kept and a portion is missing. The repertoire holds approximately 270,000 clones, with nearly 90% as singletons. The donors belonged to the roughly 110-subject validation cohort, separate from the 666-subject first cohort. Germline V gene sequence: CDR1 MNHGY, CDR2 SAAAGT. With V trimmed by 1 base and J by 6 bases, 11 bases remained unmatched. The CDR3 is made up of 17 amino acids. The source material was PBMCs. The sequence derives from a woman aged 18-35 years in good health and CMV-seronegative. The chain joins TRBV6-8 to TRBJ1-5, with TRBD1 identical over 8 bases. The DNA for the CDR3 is TGTGCCAGCAGTTACTTTTTAGACAGGGGCCGGTGTCAGCCCCAGCATTTT. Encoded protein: CASSYFLDRGRCQPQHF.